The 5 T cell receptor beta chains presented below share a single source sample, sequenced in a study of Tregs in tolerant kidney transplant recipients. Their target antigens are unknown. Using immunoSEQ multiplex PCR, the repertoire was profiled, and TCRdb retains in-frame clones only, with some absent. The table includes fewer than 2,000 clones, 68% detected once. Material for sequencing was CD8+ T cells from blood cultured with allogeneic cells. The receptors come from a human donor in good health.

The genes are TRBV6-5 and TRBJ2-7; TRBD1 matches 10 bases. The CDR3 runs to 13 residues. V trimming: 2 bases; J trimming: 5 bases; junction bases outside the gene matches: 0. Germline values: CDR1 MNHEY, CDR2 SVGAGI. CDR3 sequence reads: CASSYGTGDEQYF. CDR3 nucleotides: TGTGCCAGCAGTTACGGGACAGGGGACGAGCAGTACTTC.

This chain joins TRBV5-4 and TRBJ2-1; D is perhaps TRBD1 (6 bases). Trimming pared 6 bases from V and 9 bases from J, leaving 13 bases between. The CDR3 sequence is 12 residues long. CDR1 is SGHNT and CDR2 is YYREEE in the germline V gene (reference sequence). DNA of the CDR3: TGTGCCAGCACCCAGGGGACAAGTGAGCAGTTCTTC. This codes for CASTQGTSEQFF.

The gene calls are TRBV14 and TRBJ2-2, with a weak D call TRBD1 (6 bases). Per germline, CDR1 SGHDN and CDR2 FVKESK. With 4 bases removed from V and 3 bases from J, the gap between germline ends came to 15 bases. The CDR3 runs 16 residues. In nucleotides, the CDR3 is TGTGCCAGCAGCCGACGAAACAGGGCTGACACCGGGGAGCTGTTTTTT. It encodes CASSRRNRADTGELFF. The full variable domain, with the rest looked up from reference TRBV14 and TRBJ2-2, is EAGVTQFPSHSVIEKGQTVTLRCDPISGHDNLYWYRRVMGKEIKFLLHFVKESKQDESGMPNNRFLAERTGGTYSTLKVQPAELEDSGVYFCASSRRNRADTGELFFGEGSRLTVL.

This clone was observed a few times. V and J are TRBV7-2 and TRBJ1-1; D not resolved. Trimming took 3 bases from V and 0 from J, leaving 2 bases between them. Germline V gene sequence: CDR1 SGHTA, CDR2 FQGNSA. The CDR3 contains 12 residues. CDR3 region: CASSFLNTEAFF. The CDR3 DNA sequence: TGTGCCAGCAGCTTTTTGAACACTGAAGCTTTCTTT. The full variable domain, its missing parts supplied by reference TRBV7-2 and TRBJ1-1, is GAGVSQSPSNKVTEKGKDVELRCDPISGHTALYWYRQSLGQGLEFLIYFQGNSAPDKSGLPSDRFSAERTGGSVSTLTIQRTQQEDSAVYLCASSFLNTEAFFGQGTRLTVV.

CDR3 in amino acids: CASSQGLRDFSDTQYF. The CDR3 region has the DNA TGTGCCAGCAGCCAAGGGCTCCGGGACTTTTCAGATACGCAGTATTTT. This sequence joins TRBV4-2 and TRBJ2-3; TRBD2 might be the D (6 bases). Trimming pared 1 base from V and 4 bases from J, leaving 15 bases between. The CDR3 consists of 16 residues. Per germline, CDR1 LGHNA and CDR2 YNFKEQ.